The source of this T cell receptor (beta chain) is a study of CD4+ T cells in melanoma. The V end lost 5 bases, the J end lost 1 base, and 9 bases lay between the germline ends. This CDR3 spans 13 amino acids. Germline V gene sequence: CDR1 SGHRS, CDR2 YFSETQ. Clones were sequenced by immunoSEQ multiplex PCR, and TCRdb holds only the in-frame ones, with some missing. The sample has approximately 110,000 clones; about 90% are singletons. This rearrangement joins TRBV5-1 to TRBJ1-1, with D perhaps matching TRBD1 (6 bases). This receptor was obtained from a human donor with melanoma. Sequencing used peripheral blood. The CDR3 nucleotides read TGCGCCAGCAGTTGGGACACGAACACTGAAGCTTTCTTT. Translation gives CASSWDTNTEAFF.